This is a list of T cell receptor beta chains from one sample in a study of regulatory T cells in long-lasting Graves disease. TCRdb recomputed calls from the multiplex PCR reads with MiXCR, one row per CDR3 protein. The repertoire holds hundreds of thousands of distinct CDR3 sequences, with 15% to 20% as singletons. This sample was also put to use in a study of T cells in Graves' hyperthyroidism and ophthalmopathy.

The starting material was peripheral blood mononuclear cells (PBMCs), obtained at new diagnosis, from a patient treated with antithyroid drugs. The receptors derive from a woman between 40 and 65 years old with Graves disease. Each CDR3 is given with its conserved first and last residue. D genes are given only for firm matches. Clone size is not always given. Where it is, it says once, few, many or a class for expanded clones.

clone_size	d_call	v_call	j_call	cdr3_nt	cdr3_aa
many	-	TRBV6-1	TRBJ1-5	TGTGCCAGCAGTGAATATACGGCGGTCAGCAATCAGCCCCAGCATTTT	CASSEYTAVSNQPQHF
many	TRBD1	TRBV12-3/TRBV12-4	TRBJ2-7	TGTGCCAGCAGTCCCGACAGGGTCGGCTACGAGCAGTACTTC	CASSPDRVGYEQYF
few	-	TRBV30	TRBJ1-6	TGTGCCTGGAGTGTAAACTATAATTCACCCCTCCACTTT	CAWSVNYNSPLHF
-	-	TRBV19	TRBJ1-1	TGTGCCAGTAGCACCGACGATGGCCGGAGCACTGAAGCTCTCTTT	CASSTDDGRSTEALF
-	-	TRBV28	TRBJ1-5	TGTGCCAGCAGTGAAGCGCGAGATCCCCCACGGCCCCAGCATTTT	CASSEARDPPRPQHF
many	-	TRBV12-3/TRBV12-4	TRBJ1-5	TGTGCCAGCAGTGGCGGATTGAATCAGCCCCAGCATTTT	CASSGGLNQPQHF
-	-	TRBV30	TRBJ1-2	TGTGCCTGGAGTCGTGGACCGGTTGGGCTTACCTTGTATGGCTACACCTTC	CAWSRGPVGLTLYGYTF
many	-	TRBV6-5	TRBJ1-5	TGTGCCAGCAGTTACGCTCCCTCTACTAGCAATCAGCCCCAGCATTTT	CASSYAPSTSNQPQHF
many	TRBD1	TRBV3-1	TRBJ2-1	TGTGCCAGCAGCCAAAGGGACAGGAACAATGAGCAGTTCTTC	CASSQRDRNNEQFF
many	-	TRBV11-2	TRBJ1-2	TGTGCCAGCAGCCTCCCGGGGGGAGCTAACTATGGCTACACCTTC	CASSLPGGANYGYTF
many	-	TRBV18	TRBJ2-5	TGTGCCAGCTCACCAGTAGGGCAAGAGACCCAGTACTTC	CASSPVGQETQYF
many	-	TRBV10-3	TRBJ1-2	TGTGCCATCAGTGATGGGGGGCGAAGTAATGGCTACACCTTC	CAISDGGRSNGYTF
-	-	TRBV11-2	TRBJ2-5	TGTGCCAGCAGCTTAGGGATAGTCGAGACCCAGTACTTC	CASSLGIVETQYF
few	TRBD2	TRBV28	TRBJ2-7	TGTGCCAGCAGACTTAGCGGGGGGTCCTACGAGCAGTACTTC	CASRLSGGSYEQYF
many	-	TRBV12-3/TRBV12-4	TRBJ1-1	TGTGCCAGCAGTTTTCCGTGGGCAGGGAACACTGAAGCTTTCTTT	CASSFPWAGNTEAFF
-	-	TRBV7-2	TRBJ2-1	TGTGCCAGCAGCTTAGCGTTGAGGGCTTCCAATGAGCAGTTCTTC	CASSLALRASNEQFF
-	TRBD1	TRBV7-2	TRBJ1-2	TGTGCCAGCAGCGGGGGACAGGGGGCCTATGGCTACACCTTC	CASSGGQGAYGYTF
many	-	TRBV20-1	TRBJ1-3	TGCAGTGCTCCCCAGGCAGGGGGAAACACCATATATTTT	CSAPQAGGNTIYF
-	-	TRBV7-3	TRBJ1-2	TGTGCCAGCAGCTTAGCTGATGGGGAAGGCTACACCTTC	CASSLADGEGYTF
few	-	TRBV4-1	TRBJ2-7	TGCGCCAGCAGCCAAGATCAGTGGGCCTACGAGCAGTACTTC	CASSQDQWAYEQYF
few	-	TRBV11-2	TRBJ1-1	TGTGCCAGCAGCCGGAACAGGGACACACTATTGGGGGACACTGAAGCTTTCTTT	CASSRNRDTLLGDTEAFF
few	TRBD1	TRBV5-4	TRBJ2-5	TGTGCCAGCAGTTCTACAGGGGCAGAAGAGACCCAGTACTTC	CASSSTGAEETQYF
many	TRBD1	TRBV27	TRBJ2-3	TGTGCCAGCAGCAAACAGGGGTCAGATACGCAGTATTTT	CASSKQGSDTQYF
once	-	TRBV19	TRBJ2-2	TGTGCCAGTAACTGGGGAAGGGACACCGGGGAGCTGTTTTTT	CASNWGRDTGELFF
many	-	TRBV7-3	TRBJ2-1	TGTGCCAGCAGGTCTCACCTCTCGGCGGAAAACAATGAGCAGTTCTTC	CASRSHLSAENNEQFF
many	-	TRBV3-1	TRBJ2-3	TGTGCCAGCAGCCAGATCACAGATACGCAGTATTTT	CASSQITDTQYF
-	-	TRBV5-1	TRBJ2-5	TGCGCCAGCAGCTTGGAGGGGGGCCAAGAGACCCAGTACTTC	CASSLEGGQETQYF
many	TRBD2	TRBV11-2	TRBJ2-1	TGTGCCAGCAGCTTAGCGGGGGGTTGGAATGAGCAGTTCTTC	CASSLAGGWNEQFF
-	TRBD1	TRBV2	TRBJ2-7	TGTGCCAGCAGGCGACAGGGGGGATCCTACGAGCAGTACTTC	CASRRQGGSYEQYF
many	-	TRBV2	TRBJ1-1	TGTGCCAGCAGTGACGTGGGGAACACTGAAGCTTTCTTT	CASSDVGNTEAFF
many	-	TRBV30	TRBJ2-5	TGTGCCTGGAGTGTTGGGGGGGCGGGAGAGACCCAGTACTTC	CAWSVGGAGETQYF
many	TRBD2	TRBV12-3/TRBV12-4	TRBJ2-7	TGTGCCAGCACCCTAAGCGGGGGTCGCTACGAGCAGTACTTC	CASTLSGGRYEQYF
-	TRBD2	TRBV7-6	TRBJ2-3	TGTGCCAGCAGCTTAAAAGGGCTAGCGGGGGGCACAGATACGCAGTATTTT	CASSLKGLAGGTDTQYF
-	-	TRBV20-1	TRBJ2-1	TGCAGTGCCTGGGAAGATGGGGGGGGCGATGATGGAGATGAGCAGTTCTTC	CSAWEDGGGDDGDEQFF
-	-	TRBV6-5	TRBJ2-1	TGTGCCAGCAGTTACTCTCCACGGAATGAGCAGTTCTTC	CASSYSPRNEQFF